This note documents a single T cell receptor beta chain sequence. Its antigen is undetermined. Sequencing was performed with immunoSEQ multiplex PCR; in TCRdb, only in-frame clones are kept and a portion is missing. The sample records approximately 71,000 clones, about 80% being singletons. V trimming: 5 bases; J trimming: 2 bases; junction bases outside the gene matches: 5. The CDR3 sequence is 14 residues long. The germline V gene has CDR1 LNHDA and CDR2 SQIVND (reference sequence). This specimen belongs to a study of T cell responses to AZD1222 COVID-19 vaccine. Study-wide background: Second-dose groups at about 4 or about 12 weeks were pooled.

The study, taken as a whole, reports: Two AZD1222 doses significantly raised spike-specific TCR breadth and depth over controls. Vaccine-related CD4 TCRs covered spike, predominating at 160-218 and 743-854. The donor group comprised mostly white British people and more females; the analysis possibly underestimated clonal diversity.

The chain joins TRBV19 to TRBJ1-2, with TRBD1 matching over 7 bases. The sample here was peripheral blood, taken on day 0 of AZD1222 vaccination. This receptor was taken from an adult in good health. CDR3 loop: CASSPPGQNYGYTF. The CDR3, as DNA: TGTGCCAGTAGTCCGCCGGGACAGAACTATGGCTACACCTTC.